The subject of this entry is one T cell receptor beta chain. Its target is not known. Regarding treatment: approximately 10-day PBMC culture with coronavirus spike peptide pools or control peptides (ViraFEST assay). Researchers collected the unexposed donor's CD4+ T cells before the COVID-19 pandemic (2011-2018). This record comes from a study of vaccination and CD4 T cells after COVID-19. Cultured CD4+ T-cell DNA underwent Oncomine TCR Beta short-read sequencing. After culture, CD4+ T cells served as the source for genomic DNA extraction. TCRdb re-called the PCR reads through MiXCR, storing one row per CDR3 protein. Of around 9,000 distinct CDR3 sequences listed, roughly a third are singletons. Germline V gives CDR1 MRHNA, CDR2 SNTAGT. The CDR3 spans 15 residues. Trimming left V 1 base short and J 5 bases short, with 12 bases between.

The chain uses TRBV6-4 and TRBJ2-1; the D gene is possibly TRBD2 (5 bases). This TCR came from a human donor in good health. The sequenced sample was CD4+ T cells from blood, cultured in vitro. The CDR3 spells CASSDLATSDNEQFF. Written as DNA, the CDR3 is TGTGCCAGCAGTGACTTGGCTACTAGTGACAATGAGCAGTTCTTC.